This T cell receptor beta chain is drawn from a study of tumor and adjacent non-tumor tissue in lung cancer. Study information: Stage I to III disease affected 10 men and roughly five women aged about 31 to 76. Each sample yielded 4 million to 4.5 million productive TCRbeta reads on average. Overall study findings and caveats: Top 100 clones took a larger repertoire share in normal lung.

The germline V gene has CDR1 SGHNT and CDR2 YENEEA. The CDR3 is 11 amino acids. RNA was extracted from bulk tissue without any cell sorting. Between August and November 2014, newly diagnosed, chemotherapy-naive lung cancer patients underwent thoracic surgery in China. The library came from three nested PCR rounds adapted from ARM-PCR protocols. TCRdb redid the calling of the multiplex PCR reads with MiXCR, one entry per CDR3 protein. The sample records roughly 200,000 distinct CDR3 sequences, 71% being singletons. In the case of this clonotype: The antigen is unknown. An end of the junction differs from the germline gene, which may be a read error.

The chain links TRBV11-3 to TRBJ2-1; tentatively, D is TRBD2 (5 bases). The origin of this receptor is a man aged 55 to 70 with non-small cell lung cancer. Sample: lung tumor tissue. The DNA for the CDR3 is TGTGCCAGTAGCGACTACAATGAGCGGTTCTTC. It translates to CASSDYNERFF.